The rows below give T cell receptor beta chains drawn from one sample of a study of PD-1 blockade in classical Hodgkin lymphoma. Clones were read by immunoSEQ multiplex PCR, and TCRdb kept only the in-frame ones, dropping some. The sample includes tens of thousands of clones, over 90% seen only once; the top ten take 2.6%. The sequenced sample consisted of peripheral blood mononuclear cells (PBMCs). These receptor sequences come from a human donor with classical Hodgkin lymphoma. Each CDR3 is given with its conserved first and last residue. A D gene is named only where the DNA matches it firmly. Clone size is shown for a subset of rows, as once, few, many or a class of expanded clone.

V gene,D gene,clone size,J gene,CDR3 DNA,CDR3 protein
TRBV6-5,-,-,TRBJ2-7,TGTGCCAGCAGTTACAAGTGGGGAAGCTCCTACGAGCAGTACTTC,CASSYKWGSSYEQYF
TRBV6-5,-,-,TRBJ1-6,TGTGCCAGCAGGCGCCAAAATAATTCACCCCTCCACTTT,CASRRQNNSPLHF
TRBV7-3,-,-,TRBJ1-2,TGTGCCAGCAGCTACGGGGACCTGGGCTACACCTTC,CASSYGDLGYTF
TRBV10-2,-,-,TRBJ2-2,TGCGCCAGCAGTGAAAGGGACACCGCGAACACCGGGGAGCTGTTTTTT,CASSERDTANTGELFF
TRBV7-2,TRBD1,-,TRBJ2-6,TGTGCCAGCAGCCCACGGACAGGGTTGAGATCTGGGGCCAACGTCCTGACTTTC,CASSPRTGLRSGANVLTF
TRBV6-5,TRBD1,once,TRBJ2-5,TGTGCCAGCAGTTACTCGCGGACAGGGGCAGAGACCCAGTACTTC,CASSYSRTGAETQYF
TRBV4-3,-,-,TRBJ2-1,TGCGCCAGCAGCCAAGATACGGCGGGGCGTCCGAGTGAGCAGTTCTTC,CASSQDTAGRPSEQFF
TRBV7-6,-,-,TRBJ1-4,TGTGCCAGCAGCTTAGTGGGGGGCAAAGATGAAAAACTGTTTTTT,CASSLVGGKDEKLFF
TRBV28,-,-,TRBJ2-7,TGTGCCAGCAGTGTGGGATTTCCCTACGAGCAGTACTTC,CASSVGFPYEQYF
TRBV5-4,-,-,TRBJ1-1,TGTGCCAGCCGCCCCGCCAGTATGAACACTGAAGCTTTCTTT,CASRPASMNTEAFF
TRBV6-1,-,-,TRBJ1-6,TGTGCCAGCAGTGATGTGGCAGGGGATCCCTATAATTCACCCCTCCACTTT,CASSDVAGDPYNSPLHF
TRBV7-2,TRBD2,-,TRBJ2-3,TGTGCCAGCAGCCCGGGGGACTATAGCACAGATACGCAGTATTTT,CASSPGDYSTDTQYF
TRBV6-5,-,-,TRBJ1-1,TGTGCCAGCAGTTACGGGTGGTCGAACACTGAAGCTTTCTTT,CASSYGWSNTEAFF
TRBV6-6,-,-,TRBJ2-1,TGTGCCAGCAGTTACTCGGAGACTACGGTCAATGAGCAGTTCTTC,CASSYSETTVNEQFF
TRBV30,TRBD1,-,TRBJ1-2,TGTGCCTGGAAAGGGGGACAGGAAAAACTTCCCAATAACTATGGCTACACCTTC,CAWKGGQEKLPNNYGYTF
TRBV18,TRBD1,-,TRBJ2-5,TGTGCCAGCTCACCCGGACAGGGCGTAGAGACCCAGTACTTC,CASSPGQGVETQYF
TRBV2,-,-,TRBJ1-1,TGTGCCAGCACGGGCGAAGCGAACACTGAAGCTTTCTTT,CASTGEANTEAFF
TRBV5-1,TRBD2,once,TRBJ2-4,TGCGCCAGCAGCGTATCCCAGACTAGCATTAAAAACATTCAGTACTTC,CASSVSQTSIKNIQYF